Detailed here is one T cell receptor (beta chain). The data are from a study of blood T cell repertoires in COVID-19. For the study at large: Samples representing acute and convalescent COVID-19 were sourced from the United States, Italy and Spain. In each case, the material was cDNA or gDNA derived from T cells, B-cell-depleted T cells, or PBMCs.

In the study's own analysis: For nucleated cells, counts were estimated from reference gene primer amplification. Profiling relied on immunoSEQ multiplex PCR, and the TCRdb table lists in-frame clones only, not all of them. V and J calls and clone size follow that table, whereas D and trimming were derived from the DNA. The table includes around 160,000 clones, roughly 79% detected once. CDR3 length: 12 residues. Trimming cost V 8 bases and J 1 base, with 6 bases left between them. CDR1 SEHNR and CDR2 FQNEAQ come from the germline V gene (reference sequence). The sequence derives from a human donor with acute or convalescent COVID-19. The donor label of this sample is uncertain. V is TRBV7-9 and J is TRBJ1-5, with D perhaps matching TRBD1 (5 bases). Sequencing used peripheral blood. This CDR3 reads CASSGSNQPQHF. The CDR3 DNA follows: TGTGCCAGCTCAGGGAGCAATCAGCCCCAGCATTTT.